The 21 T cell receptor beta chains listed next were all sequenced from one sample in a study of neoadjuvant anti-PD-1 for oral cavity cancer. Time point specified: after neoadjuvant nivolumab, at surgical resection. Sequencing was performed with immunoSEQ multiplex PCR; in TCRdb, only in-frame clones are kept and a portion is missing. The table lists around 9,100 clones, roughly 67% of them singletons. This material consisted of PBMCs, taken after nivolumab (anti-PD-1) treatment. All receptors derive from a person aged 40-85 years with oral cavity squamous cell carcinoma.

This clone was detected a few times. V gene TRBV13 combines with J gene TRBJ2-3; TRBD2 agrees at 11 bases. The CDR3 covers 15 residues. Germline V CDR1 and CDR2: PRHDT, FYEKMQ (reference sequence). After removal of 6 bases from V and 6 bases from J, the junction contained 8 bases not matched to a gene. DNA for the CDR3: TGTGCCAGCAGATTTAGACTAGCGGGGTTTGATACGCAGTATTTT. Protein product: CASRFRLAGFDTQYF.

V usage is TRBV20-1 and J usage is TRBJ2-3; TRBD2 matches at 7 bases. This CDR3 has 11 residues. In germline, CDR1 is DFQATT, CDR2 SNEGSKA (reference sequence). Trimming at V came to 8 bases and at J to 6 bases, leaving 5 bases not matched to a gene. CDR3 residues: CSFGLVDTQYF. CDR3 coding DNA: TGCAGTTTCGGACTAGTCGATACGCAGTATTTT.

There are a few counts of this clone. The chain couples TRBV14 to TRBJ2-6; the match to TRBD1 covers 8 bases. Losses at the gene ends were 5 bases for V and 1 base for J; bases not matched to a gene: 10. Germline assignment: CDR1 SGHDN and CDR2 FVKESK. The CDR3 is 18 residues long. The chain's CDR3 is CASSARTGIGSGANVLTF. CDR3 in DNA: TGTGCCAGCAGCGCCCGGACAGGGATCGGTTCTGGGGCCAACGTCCTGACTTTC.

CDR3 sequence: CASSPYGTRKLDTQYF. The CDR3 DNA is TGTGCCAGCAGTCCTTACGGGACTAGGAAGCTAGATACGCAGTATTTT. This chain links TRBV2 with TRBJ2-3, with 8 bases lining up with TRBD2. CDR1 and CDR2 (germline): SNHLY, FYNNEI. The CDR3 loop spans 16 amino acids. Unmatched junction bases numbered 12, after V lost 5 bases and J lost 5 bases.

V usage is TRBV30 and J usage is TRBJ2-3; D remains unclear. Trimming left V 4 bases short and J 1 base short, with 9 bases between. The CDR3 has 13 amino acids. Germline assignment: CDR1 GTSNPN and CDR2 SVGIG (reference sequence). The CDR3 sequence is CAWNKDGTDTQYF. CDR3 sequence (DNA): TGTGCCTGGAATAAGGATGGCACAGATACGCAGTATTTT.

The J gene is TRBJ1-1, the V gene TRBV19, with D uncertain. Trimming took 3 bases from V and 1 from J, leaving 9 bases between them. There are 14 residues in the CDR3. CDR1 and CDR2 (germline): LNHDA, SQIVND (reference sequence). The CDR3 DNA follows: TGTGCCAGTAGTATGGTCCAGCCGAACACTGAAGCTTTCTTT. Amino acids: CASSMVQPNTEAFF.

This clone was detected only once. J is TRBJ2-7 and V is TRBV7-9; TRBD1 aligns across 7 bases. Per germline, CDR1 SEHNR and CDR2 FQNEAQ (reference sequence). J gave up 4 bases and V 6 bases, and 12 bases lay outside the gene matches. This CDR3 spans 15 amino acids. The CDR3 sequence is CASSNRGGIGYEQYF. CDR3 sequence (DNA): TGTGCCAGCAGTAACAGGGGTGGAATCGGGTACGAGCAGTACTTC.

CDR3 amino acids: CSVEGTGGTEAFF. CDR3 sequence (DNA): TGCAGCGTTGAAGGGACAGGGGGCACTGAAGCTTTCTTT. The J gene is TRBJ1-1, the V gene TRBV29-1; 10 bases align to TRBD1. Unmatched junction bases numbered 0, after V lost 1 base and J lost 4 bases. Per germline, CDR1 SQVTM and CDR2 ANQGSEA. The CDR3 totals 13 residues.

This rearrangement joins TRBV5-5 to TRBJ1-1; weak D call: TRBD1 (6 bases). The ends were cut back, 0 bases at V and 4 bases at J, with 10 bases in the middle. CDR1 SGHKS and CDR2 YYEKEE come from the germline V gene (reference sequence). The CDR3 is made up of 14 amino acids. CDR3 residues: CASSLEGGFTEAFF. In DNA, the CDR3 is TGTGCCAGCAGCTTGGAAGGGGGATTCACTGAAGCTTTCTTT.

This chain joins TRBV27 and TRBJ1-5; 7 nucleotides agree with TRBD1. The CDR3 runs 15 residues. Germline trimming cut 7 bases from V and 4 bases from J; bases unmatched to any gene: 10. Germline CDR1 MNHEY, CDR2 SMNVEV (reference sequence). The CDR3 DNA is TGTGCCAGCAAGGTTGGACAGGCCCTAAATCAGCCCCAGCATTTT. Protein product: CASKVGQALNQPQHF.

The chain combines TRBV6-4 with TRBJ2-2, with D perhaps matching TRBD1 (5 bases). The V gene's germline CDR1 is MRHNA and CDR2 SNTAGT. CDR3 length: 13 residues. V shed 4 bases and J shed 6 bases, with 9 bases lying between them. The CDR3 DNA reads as TGTGCCAGCAGTGTCAGGGATGCCGGGGAGCTGTTTTTT. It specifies CASSVRDAGELFF.

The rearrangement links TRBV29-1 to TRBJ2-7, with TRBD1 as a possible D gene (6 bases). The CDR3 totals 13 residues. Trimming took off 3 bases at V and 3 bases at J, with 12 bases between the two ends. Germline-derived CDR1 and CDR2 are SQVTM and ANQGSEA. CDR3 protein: CSVEFQDSYEQYF. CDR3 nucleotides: TGCAGCGTTGAGTTCCAGGACAGCTACGAGCAGTACTTC.

In DNA, the CDR3 is TGTGCCAGCAGCTTAGGGATTAGAGAGACCCAGTACTTC. Translating gives CASSLGIRETQYF. The V call is TRBV7-6, the J call TRBJ2-5; D ambiguous. Trimming took off 1 base at V and 4 bases at J, with 7 bases between the two ends. Germline V CDR1 and CDR2: SGHVS, FNYEAQ. The CDR3 spans 13 residues.

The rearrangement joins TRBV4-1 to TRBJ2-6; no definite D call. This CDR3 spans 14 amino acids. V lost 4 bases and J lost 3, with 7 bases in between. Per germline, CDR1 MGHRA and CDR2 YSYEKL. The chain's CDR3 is CASSPPGGANVLTF. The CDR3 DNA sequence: TGCGCCAGCAGCCCCCCCGGTGGGGCCAACGTCCTGACTTTC.

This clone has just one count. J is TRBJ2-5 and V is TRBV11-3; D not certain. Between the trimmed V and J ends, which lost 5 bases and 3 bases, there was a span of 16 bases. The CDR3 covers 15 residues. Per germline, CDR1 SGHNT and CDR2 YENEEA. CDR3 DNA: TGTGCCAGCAGCCTAGGTAGCATAGGAAAAGAGACCCAGTACTTC. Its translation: CASSLGSIGKETQYF.

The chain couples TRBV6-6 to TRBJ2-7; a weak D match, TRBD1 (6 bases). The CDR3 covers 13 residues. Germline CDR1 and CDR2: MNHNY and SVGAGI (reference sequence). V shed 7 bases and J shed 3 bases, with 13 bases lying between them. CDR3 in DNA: TGTGCCAGCACGAAGGGGGTGAGCTACGAGCAGTACTTC. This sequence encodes CASTKGVSYEQYF.

The CDR3 region is CASSPGTRTGELFF. CDR3 DNA: TGTGCCAGCTCACCTGGAACCCGGACCGGGGAGCTGTTTTTT. The chain uses TRBV18 and TRBJ2-2; D remains unclear. The CDR3 consists of 14 residues. Germline loops: CDR1 KGHSH, CDR2 LQKENI. Deletions cut 3 bases from V and 5 bases from J, with 10 bases between.

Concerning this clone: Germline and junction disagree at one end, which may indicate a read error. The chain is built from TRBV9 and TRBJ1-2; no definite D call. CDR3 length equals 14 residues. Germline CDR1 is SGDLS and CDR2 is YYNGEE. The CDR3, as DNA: TGTGCCAGCAGCGTAGATGAGGGTTTTGGAGGGCGCGCCTTC. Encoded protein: CASSVDEGFGGRAF.

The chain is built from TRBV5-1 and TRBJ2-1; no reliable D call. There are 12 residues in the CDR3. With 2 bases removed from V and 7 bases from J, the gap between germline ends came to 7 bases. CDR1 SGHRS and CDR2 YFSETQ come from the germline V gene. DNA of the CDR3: TGCGCCAGCAGCTTTTCCACTAATGAGCAGTTCTTC. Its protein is CASSFSTNEQFF.

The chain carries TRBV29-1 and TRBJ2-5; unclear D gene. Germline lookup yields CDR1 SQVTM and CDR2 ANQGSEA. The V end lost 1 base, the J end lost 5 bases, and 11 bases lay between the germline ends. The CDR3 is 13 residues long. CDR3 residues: CSVEAGAVETQYF. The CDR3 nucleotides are TGCAGCGTTGAAGCTGGCGCTGTGGAGACCCAGTACTTC.

CDR3 sequence: CASGHREGAGANVLTF. CDR3 sequence (DNA): TGTGCTAGTGGCCACAGGGAGGGAGCCGGGGCCAACGTCCTGACTTTC. The gene calls are TRBV12-5 and TRBJ2-6, with a tentative D call TRBD2 (7 bases). Trimming removed 6 bases at V and 4 bases at J, with 16 bases between. The CDR3 length is 16 residues. The germline CDR1 and CDR2 sequences are LGHNT and FRNRAP.